The clone carrying this T cell receptor beta chain was seen a few times. What it binds is unknown. This entry belongs to a study of T cells in Graves' hyperthyroidism and ophthalmopathy. Findings and limits, study-wide: Stable hyperthyroidism was separated from ophthalmopathy by a model based on 13 V-J features. Most thyroid-expanded clonotypes above 0.001 were also found in blood.

RNA transcripts yielded amplified TCR beta CDR3 regions. During a first-round RT-PCR of the TCR CDR3, the HTBI primer set was used. MiXCR was run by TCRdb on the multiplex PCR reads, yielding one entry per CDR3 protein. The sample lists 560,000 or so distinct CDR3 sequences; around 42% were seen once. Exclusion followed for patients with uncontrolled infection, other autoimmune disease, pregnancy or lactation. CDR3 length: 14 amino acids. V shed 5 bases and J 6 bases; nucleotides not matched to a gene: 8. Germline V gene lookup returns CDR1 SNHLY and CDR2 FYNNEI. This TCR was recovered from a young woman with Graves' hyperthyroidism. The J gene is TRBJ1-2, the V gene TRBV2, with 8 bases identical to TRBD1. The sequenced material came from peripheral blood or thyroid tissue (not recorded which). CDR3 in DNA: TGTGCCAGCAGTCCCCGGACAGGGTGGGATGGCTACACCTTC. This codes for CASSPRTGWDGYTF.